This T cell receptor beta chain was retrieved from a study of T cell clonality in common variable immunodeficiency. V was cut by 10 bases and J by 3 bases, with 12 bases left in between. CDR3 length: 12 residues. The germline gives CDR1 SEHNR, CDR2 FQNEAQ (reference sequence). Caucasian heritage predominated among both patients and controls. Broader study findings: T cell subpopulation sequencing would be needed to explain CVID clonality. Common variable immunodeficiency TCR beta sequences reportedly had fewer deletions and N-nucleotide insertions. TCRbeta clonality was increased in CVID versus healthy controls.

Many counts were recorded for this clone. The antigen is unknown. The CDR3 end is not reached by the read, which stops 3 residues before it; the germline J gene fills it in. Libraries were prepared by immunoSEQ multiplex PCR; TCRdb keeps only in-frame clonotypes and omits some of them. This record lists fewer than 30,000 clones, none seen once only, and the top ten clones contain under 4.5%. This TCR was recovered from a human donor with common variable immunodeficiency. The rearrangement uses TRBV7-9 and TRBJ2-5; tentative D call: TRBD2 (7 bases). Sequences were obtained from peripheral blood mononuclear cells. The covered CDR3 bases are TGTGCCACCGGGGGGCGTGAAGAGACC. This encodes CATGGREET. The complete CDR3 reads CATGGREETQYF.